The 29 T cell receptor beta chains reported below all come from one sample, sequenced in a study of T cells after yellow fever vaccination. TCRdb re-derived calls from the 5' RACE reads in MiXCR, one entry per CDR3 protein. The data contain about 75,000 distinct CDR3 sequences, about 7.2% of them singletons. Sequencing used CD8+ T cells sorted from PBMCs, obtained 10 to 11 days after the first yellow fever vaccination. The source is a man aged 18 to 30 who received the YFV17D yellow fever vaccine.

As for this clonotype: This sequence may be a read error, since a much larger clone differs from it by one base. Here the CDR3 reads CATKSGTEAYNEQFF. The CDR3, as DNA: TGTGCCACCAAGTCGGGGACGGAGGCTTACAATGAGCAGTTCTTC. The V and J genes are TRBV24-1 and TRBJ2-1, with D perhaps given as TRBD1 or TRBD2 (5 bases each). The CDR3 loop spans 15 amino acids. Trimming removed 8 bases at V and 4 bases at J, with 17 bases between. From germline, CDR1 is KGHDR and CDR2 SFDVKD.

This clonotype has a count of ten or more. V is TRBV4-3 and J is TRBJ1-2, with D possibly TRBD1 on 6 matching bases. Germline CDR1 and CDR2: LGHNA and YSLEER. The CDR3 consists of 14 residues. The ends were cut back, 4 bases at V and 7 bases at J, with 16 bases in the middle. The CDR3 region has the DNA TGCGCCAGCAGCCTCAGGGGCGCCCGGGGTGGCTACACCTTC. It is translated as CASSLRGARGGYTF.

Only a few counts were recorded for this clonotype. The chain employs TRBV12-3 or TRBV12-4 and TRBJ1-2; D uncertain. This CDR3 is 15 amino acids long. The V and J ends lost 3 bases and 1 base respectively, with 12 bases between them. The CDR3 spells CASSFPLAHNYGYTF. The CDR3 nucleotides read TGTGCCAGCAGTTTTCCCCTAGCACATAACTATGGCTACACCTTC.

There are many counts of this clonotype. The chain carries TRBV2 and TRBJ1-4; D is uncertain. CDR3 length: 12 residues. The V end was cut by 8 bases, the J end by 3 bases, with 7 bases between. Germline CDR1 reads SNHLY; CDR2 reads FYNNEI. The CDR3 nucleotides are TGTGCCAGCGCTGGGGCTAATGAAAAACTGTTTTTT. It translates to CASAGANEKLFF.

At least ten counts were recorded for this clonotype. V and J are TRBV10-2 and TRBJ2-5; D remains ambiguous. This CDR3 is built from 11 residues. Deletions cut 3 bases from V and 4 bases from J, with 3 bases between. Germline values: CDR1 WSHSY, CDR2 SAAADI. The CDR3 spells CASSEIETQYF. In DNA, the CDR3 is TGCGCCAGCAGTGAAATAGAGACCCAGTACTTC.

This clonotype has a count of ten or more. It is unclear where the CDR3 begins or ends on the DNA, so no DNA is shown, and the CDR3 is as TCRdb lists it. J is TRBJ2-7 and V is TRBV7-9; TRBD2 is the table's D call, not checked against the DNA. Germline CDR1 and CDR2: SEHNR and FQNEAQ (reference sequence). Ends included, the CDR3 has 14 residues. CDR3 in amino acids: CASSAPAGVCQQYF.

This clonotype was seen at least ten times. This chain links TRBV12-3 or TRBV12-4 with TRBJ1-5; D is unresolved. The CDR3 runs to 14 residues. V was clipped by 2 bases and J by 5 bases, with 10 bases between them. CDR3 protein: CASSLFGLDQPQHF. The CDR3 DNA sequence: TGTGCCAGCAGTTTATTCGGGTTGGATCAGCCCCAGCATTTT.

There are a few counts of this clonotype. The J gene is TRBJ1-1, the V gene TRBV5-1, with TRBD1 matching over 8 bases. CDR1 and CDR2 (germline): SGHRS, YFSETQ. The CDR3 loop spans 15 amino acids. V trimming: 4 bases; J trimming: 1 base; junction bases outside the gene matches: 6. The CDR3 bases are TGCGCCAGCAGCACTATGGGACAGGCGAACACTGAAGCTTTCTTT. It specifies CASSTMGQANTEAFF.

The rearrangement links TRBV9 to TRBJ1-5; 8 bases agree with TRBD1. The CDR3 spans 14 residues. V gave up 4 bases and J gave up 4 bases; unmatched junction bases: 4. The V gene's germline CDR1 is SGDLS and CDR2 YYNGEE. The CDR3 here is CASSRDRGNQPQHF. In DNA, the CDR3 is TGTGCCAGCAGCAGAGACAGGGGTAATCAGCCCCAGCATTTT.

The rearrangement joins TRBV19 to TRBJ2-1, with D maybe TRBD2 (6 bases). Trimming took 5 bases from V and 2 from J, leaving 13 bases between them. The CDR3 is 15 amino acids. Per germline, CDR1 LNHDA and CDR2 SQIVND (reference sequence). This chain's CDR3 is CASSVSGFTYNEQFF. The CDR3 DNA sequence: TGTGCCAGTAGTGTCAGCGGGTTTACCTACAATGAGCAGTTCTTC.

In its sample, this clonotype was seen many times. The chain is built from TRBV4-2 and TRBJ1-3, with no clear D. The germline V and J ends were trimmed by 1 base and 3 bases, with 7 bases remaining between them. Germline V gives CDR1 LGHNA, CDR2 YNFKEQ. This CDR3 is built from 14 residues. CDR3 protein: CASSQGSGGNTIYF. CDR3 in DNA: TGTGCCAGCAGCCAAGGAAGTGGTGGAAACACCATATATTTT.

There are many counts of this clonotype. The chain combines TRBV12-3 or TRBV12-4 with TRBJ2-7, with a weak D call TRBD1 (5 bases). V lost 3 bases and J 5 bases, leaving 11 bases between the germline ends. The CDR3 is 13 amino acids. The CDR3 coding sequence is TGTGCCAGCAGTTTGGGCAGGGTCAACGAGCAGTACTTC. Translated, it gives CASSLGRVNEQYF.

This clonotype has ten or more counts. This sequence joins TRBV4-3 and TRBJ2-1; 7 bases map to TRBD2. J gave up 4 bases and V 1 base, and 10 bases lay outside the gene matches. Germline CDR1 is LGHNA and CDR2 is YSLEER. CDR3 size: 17 residues. As DNA, the CDR3 is TGCGCCAGCAGCCAAGGGCCCGGACTAGATAATTACAATGAGCAGTTCTTC. Its translation is CASSQGPGLDNYNEQFF.

This clonotype was picked up many times. The chain uses TRBV9 and TRBJ2-1, with 10 bases identical to TRBD1. This CDR3 has 14 amino acids. V dropped 4 bases and J dropped 7; count of bases not matched to a gene: 5. CDR1 and CDR2 (germline): SGDLS, YYNGEE. CDR3 residues: CASSPGTGANEQFF. Here the CDR3 DNA reads TGTGCCAGCAGCCCCGGGACAGGGGCGAATGAGCAGTTCTTC.

This clonotype was detected ten times or more. The chain carries TRBV5-5 and TRBJ2-1, with no clear D. This CDR3 is built from 14 residues. V dropped 4 bases and J dropped 6 bases, with 14 bases sitting between them. Germline V lookup: CDR1 SGHKS, CDR2 YYEKEE (reference sequence). CDR3 bases: TGTGCCAGCAGCACCGAAAGCGCCGGCAATGAGCAGTTCTTC. It yields the protein CASSTESAGNEQFF.

This clonotype was counted between two and nine times. This chain uses TRBV4-1 with TRBJ2-2, with D tentatively TRBD2 (7 bases). Trimming stripped 0 bases from V and 8 bases from J, with 16 bases between. The germline V gene encodes CDR1 MGHRA and CDR2 YSYEKL. This CDR3 spans 16 amino acids. Here the CDR3 reads CASSQDRQGGGGELFF. CDR3 DNA sequence: TGCGCCAGCAGCCAAGATCGGCAGGGAGGGGGTGGGGAGCTGTTTTTT.

In its sample, this clonotype was seen many times. The chain employs TRBV20-1 and TRBJ2-3, with 7 bases lining up with TRBD2. Germline trimming cut 6 bases from V and 2 bases from J; bases unmatched to any gene: 5. Germline CDR1 DFQATT, CDR2 SNEGSKA (reference sequence). The CDR3 covers 13 residues. The CDR3: CSAQAGNTDTQYF. CDR3 nucleotides: TGCAGTGCCCAAGCGGGGAACACAGATACGCAGTATTTT.

This clonotype was observed many times. CDR3 nucleotides: TGTGCCAGCAGTTCTGGACAGAGCAATGAGCAGTTCTTC. Encoded protein: CASSSGQSNEQFF. This chain links TRBV6-2 or TRBV6-3 with TRBJ2-1, with a possible D match to TRBD1 (6 bases). Per germline, CDR1 MNHEY and CDR2 SVGEGT. The germline V and J ends were trimmed by 4 bases and 6 bases, with 10 bases remaining between them. The CDR3 runs to 13 residues.

At least ten counts were recorded for this clonotype. The CDR3 bases are TGTGCCAGCAGTTCCCAGGGGGGGGGTAATGAAAAACTGTTTTTT. Translated, it gives CASSSQGGGNEKLFF. The chain employs TRBV6-5 and TRBJ1-4, with 7 positions matching TRBD1. CDR3 size: 15 residues. CDR1 is MNHEY, CDR2 SVGAGI, per germline. J was trimmed by 4 bases and V by 4 bases; bases with no gene match: 6.

This clonotype was found many times. The gene calls are TRBV4-1 and TRBJ2-5, with 12 bases fitting TRBD2. The CDR3 loop spans 14 amino acids. Germline values: CDR1 MGHRA, CDR2 YSYEKL. V shed 3 bases and J 10 bases; nucleotides not matched to a gene: 6. CDR3 bases: TGCGCCAGCAGCCACACTAGCGGGGGGTCGGTCCAGTACTTC. Translated, it gives CASSHTSGGSVQYF.

This clonotype has just a few counts. This chain links TRBV5-4 with TRBJ1-1; TRBD1 aligns across 7 bases. J lost 0 bases, V lost 2 bases, and 10 bases had no gene match. This CDR3 has 17 residues. The germline CDR1 and CDR2 sequences are SGHNT and YYREEE (reference sequence). DNA for the CDR3: TGTGCCAGCAGCTTTGAGGAGACAGGGCTCATGAACACTGAAGCTTTCTTT. Amino acids: CASSFEETGLMNTEAFF.

This clonotype was detected a few times. The chain couples TRBV4-1 to TRBJ2-1, with D possibly matching TRBD2 (6 bases). CDR1 is MGHRA, CDR2 YSYEKL, per germline. The V gene lost 1 base and the J gene lost 4 bases, with 11 bases spanning the gap. This CDR3 spans 15 amino acids. This CDR3 reads CASSQGIAEYNEQFF. CDR3 coding DNA: TGCGCCAGCAGCCAAGGGATAGCGGAGTACAATGAGCAGTTCTTC.

This clonotype has ten or more counts. The V call is TRBV19, the J call TRBJ1-1, with 10 bases identical to TRBD1. The CDR3 is 16 residues long. Trimming took 3 bases from V and 4 from J; bases not matched to a gene: 8. CDR1 and CDR2 (germline): LNHDA, SQIVND (reference sequence). The CDR3: CASSITGTGALTEAFF. The CDR3, as DNA: TGTGCCAGTAGTATTACCGGGACAGGGGCCCTCACTGAAGCTTTCTTT.

This clonotype was observed a few times. This chain uses TRBV14 with TRBJ2-6; D uncertain. Germline values: CDR1 SGHDN, CDR2 FVKESK. The length of the CDR3 is 15 residues. V was pared by 4 bases and J by 0 bases, with 7 bases between. The CDR3 loop reads CASSPHYSGANVLTF. In nucleotides, the CDR3 is TGTGCCAGCAGCCCTCACTACTCTGGGGCCAACGTCCTGACTTTC.

The rearrangement uses TRBV27 and TRBJ2-1; D unclear. The germline V and J ends were trimmed by 6 bases and 0 bases, with 9 bases remaining between them. Germline CDR1 MNHEY, CDR2 SMNVEV (reference sequence). The CDR3 runs 14 residues. CDR3 sequence: CASRVESSYNEQFF. CDR3 in DNA: TGTGCCAGCAGAGTAGAGAGCTCCTACAATGAGCAGTTCTTC.

The chain recombines TRBV7-3 with TRBJ2-1, with 7 positions matching TRBD2. The length of the CDR3 is 14 residues. Germline lookup yields CDR1 SGHTA and CDR2 FQGTGA. V lost 3 bases and J lost 7; bases outside the gene matches: 6. Here the CDR3 DNA reads TGTGCCAGCAGCTTGGTTAGCGGGCCAAATGAGCAGTTCTTC. Its translation: CASSLVSGPNEQFF.

This clonotype was seen a handful of times. V is TRBV9 and J is TRBJ1-1, with D unclear. V lost 3 bases to trimming and J lost 0 bases, with 6 bases between them. This CDR3 has 13 residues. Looked up from germline, CDR1 is SGDLS and CDR2 is YYNGEE. Here the CDR3 DNA reads TGTGCCAGCAGCGCTGGCATGAACACTGAAGCTTTCTTT. Amino acid sequence: CASSAGMNTEAFF.

Remarks on this clonotype: One junction end disagrees with the germline gene, perhaps due to a read error. This rearrangement joins TRBV12-3 or TRBV12-4 to TRBJ2-6; 8 positions agree with TRBD1. The CDR3 extends over 18 amino acids. CDR3 nucleotides: TGTGCCATCAGTTATAAGACAGGGGCTATATCTGGGGCCAACGTCCTGACTTTC. Protein sequence: CAISYKTGAISGANVLTF.

The table lists this clonotype with many counts. The CDR3 DNA follows: TGCAGCGTTGGGCGGTGTCCGGAGCAGTACGTC. Translation: CSVGRCPEQYV. V and J are TRBV29-1 and TRBJ2-7, with D unclear. Germline loops: CDR1 SQVTM, CDR2 ANQGSEA. Trimming took off 4 bases at V and 7 bases at J, with 11 bases between the two ends. This CDR3 spans 11 amino acids.